Following are 31 T cell receptor beta chains from one sample sequenced in a study of blood T cell repertoires in COVID-19. TCRdb keeps only in-frame clones here, not all; method: immunoSEQ multiplex PCR. The table includes about 190,000 clones, 88% detected once. Material for sequencing was peripheral blood. The receptor set was obtained from a young man with active or convalescent COVID-19.

The gene calls are TRBV27 and TRBJ1-1, with 9 bases identical to TRBD1. CDR1 MNHEY and CDR2 SMNVEV come from the germline V gene (reference sequence). Trimming removed 1 base from V and 2 bases from J; junction bases left unmatched: 8. The CDR3 loop spans 17 amino acids. This CDR3 is CASSLLATGGGNTEAFF. CDR3 sequence (DNA): TGTGCCAGCAGTTTATTAGCGACAGGGGGAGGAAACACTGAAGCTTTCTTT.

The chain carries TRBV7-8 and TRBJ1-3; TRBD1 matches at 7 bases. This CDR3 is 15 amino acids long. J was trimmed by 4 bases and V by 4 bases; bases with no gene match: 7. Germline V gene lookup returns CDR1 SGHVS and CDR2 FQNEAQ. The CDR3 bases are TGTGCCAGCAGCTCCGACAGGGTTGAAGGAAACACCATATATTTT. This codes for CASSSDRVEGNTIYF.

CDR3 DNA: TGCAGCGTTGATGCGGGTTTTGACACTGAAGCTTTCTTT. The encoded protein is CSVDAGFDTEAFF. This chain joins TRBV29-1 and TRBJ1-1; D not resolved. Germline V lookup: CDR1 SQVTM, CDR2 ANQGSEA. Trimming pared 3 bases from V and 3 bases from J, leaving 11 bases between. The CDR3 is 13 residues long.

The V gene is TRBV6-5, the J gene TRBJ2-3, with unresolved D. In germline, CDR1 is MNHEY, CDR2 SVGAGI. This CDR3 region has 16 residues. V dropped 2 bases and J dropped 1 base, with 13 bases sitting between them. As DNA, the CDR3 is TGTGCCAGCAGTTACCCCCCGCCGGAGCGCACAGATACGCAGTATTTT. Protein: CASSYPPPERTDTQYF.

The CDR3 loop reads CASSHDRFSTEAFF. CDR3 in DNA: TGTGCCAGCAGCCACGACAGGTTCTCGACTGAAGCTTTCTTT. The V and J genes are TRBV7-9 and TRBJ1-1; a weak D match, TRBD1 (6 bases). V dropped 5 bases and J dropped 5 bases, with 15 bases sitting between them. CDR3 length: 14 residues. CDR1 and CDR2 (germline): SEHNR, FQNEAQ (reference sequence).

This clone came up a few times. The chain uses TRBV7-9 and TRBJ1-2; unclear D gene. The germline V and J ends were trimmed by 0 bases and 4 bases, with 9 bases remaining between them. CDR1 SEHNR and CDR2 FQNEAQ come from the germline V gene (reference sequence). The CDR3 spans 14 residues. CDR3 coding DNA: TGTGCCAGCAGCTTAGCCAATCCGGTCTATGGCTACACCTTC. Amino acids: CASSLANPVYGYTF.

The genes are TRBV5-1 and TRBJ1-2; 7 bases align to TRBD1. CDR1 SGHRS and CDR2 YFSETQ come from the germline V gene. The CDR3 has 15 residues. After removal of 4 bases from V and 8 bases from J, the junction contained 14 bases not matched to a gene. CDR3 protein: CASSIRQGSLEGYTF. The CDR3 DNA follows: TGCGCCAGCAGCATCAGACAGGGAAGTCTAGAGGGCTACACCTTC.

CDR3 nucleotides: TGTGCCAGCAGCTTGGGATCTACTGCCCAAGATACGCAGTATTTT. This translates into CASSLGSTAQDTQYF. This rearrangement joins TRBV5-8 to TRBJ2-3; D is ambiguous. V was pared by 0 bases and J by 5 bases, with 13 bases between. The CDR3 is 15 residues long. Germline assignment: CDR1 SGHTS and CDR2 YDEGEE.

The J gene is TRBJ2-1, the V gene TRBV11-2, with 7 bases that match TRBD2. The germline V gene has CDR1 SGHAT and CDR2 FQNNGV. There are 15 residues in the CDR3. V dropped 5 bases and J dropped 5; count of bases not matched to a gene: 9. The CDR3: CASSRSTGTNNEQFF. As DNA, the CDR3 is TGTGCCAGCAGCCGATCGACCGGGACTAACAATGAGCAGTTCTTC. The full variable domain, rest sourced from reference TRBV11-2 and TRBJ2-1, is EAGVAQSPRYKIIEKRQSVAFWCNPISGHATLYWYQQILGQGPKLLIQFQNNGVVDDSQLPKDRFSAERLKGVDSTLKIQPAKLEDSAVYLCASSRSTGTNNEQFFGPGTRLTVL.

J is TRBJ2-7 and V is TRBV13; a possible D gene is TRBD1 (6 bases). From germline, CDR1 is PRHDT and CDR2 FYEKMQ (reference sequence). V dropped 5 bases and J dropped 6 bases, with 17 bases sitting between them. The CDR3 totals 14 residues. The CDR3 sequence is CASSQRLRGGEQYF. The CDR3 nucleotides read TGTGCCAGCAGCCAAAGACTACGAGGGGGCGAGCAGTACTTC.

The J gene is TRBJ2-5, the V gene TRBV12-3 or TRBV12-4; TRBD1 matches 8 bases. The CDR3 extends over 13 amino acids. J was trimmed by 4 bases and V by 6 bases; bases with no gene match: 4. CDR3 residues: CASSRDRTETQYF. For the CDR3, the DNA is TGTGCCAGCAGCAGGGACAGGACAGAGACCCAGTACTTC.

The chain links TRBV7-2 to TRBJ1-2; D unclear. Germline V gene lookup returns CDR1 SGHTA and CDR2 FQGNSA. V was cut by 3 bases and J by 5 bases, with 16 bases left in between. The CDR3 has 15 residues. The CDR3 DNA reads TGTGCCAGCAGCTTTGGGAGGGATATTTCGTATGGCTACACCTTC. Protein product: CASSFGRDISYGYTF.

The J gene is TRBJ1-1, the V gene TRBV29-1; tentative D call: TRBD1 (5 bases). This CDR3 comprises 13 residues. CDR1 is SQVTM, CDR2 ANQGSEA, per germline. The V end was cut by 3 bases, the J end by 4 bases, with 12 bases between. The CDR3 is CSVDVGRGTEAFF. CDR3 DNA: TGCAGCGTTGATGTGGGTAGGGGCACTGAAGCTTTCTTT.

V usage is TRBV28 and J usage is TRBJ2-7, with D possibly matching TRBD2 (6 bases). V was trimmed by 6 bases and J by 0 bases, leaving 9 bases between them. The CDR3 loop spans 13 amino acids. The germline CDR1 and CDR2 sequences are MDHEN and SYDVKM. CDR3: CASRMGGSYEQYF. As DNA, the CDR3 is TGTGCCAGCAGGATGGGAGGCTCCTACGAGCAGTACTTC.

This chain links TRBV7-6 with TRBJ2-2, with 13 bases identical to TRBD2. The germline V gene has CDR1 SGHVS and CDR2 FNYEAQ. Trimming removed 4 bases from V and 3 bases from J; junction bases left unmatched: 11. The CDR3 runs to 19 residues. CDR3 nucleotide sequence: TGTGCCAGCAGCTCCCTTTCGGGACTAGCGGGGAAATACACCGGGGAGCTGTTTTTT. Translation gives CASSSLSGLAGKYTGELFF.

In this sample, this clone turned up once. V gene TRBV10-1 combines with J gene TRBJ1-6; D unresolved. The V gene lost 9 bases and the J gene lost 10 bases, with 25 bases spanning the gap. CDR3 size: 16 residues. Germline V gene data show CDR1 as WNHNN and CDR2 as SYGVQD (reference sequence). The CDR3 region is CARPRPLGRVDSPLHF. CDR3 DNA sequence: TGCGCCAGACCGAGACCCCTTGGGAGGGTCGACTCACCCCTCCACTTT.

The CDR3 is CASRPRTGAYGYTF. The CDR3 nucleotides read TGTGCCAGCAGACCCCGAACAGGTGCCTATGGCTACACCTTC. The chain is built from TRBV6-5 and TRBJ1-2; a weak D match, TRBD1 (5 bases). The V end lost 6 bases, the J end lost 4 bases, and 15 bases lay between the germline ends. The CDR3 consists of 14 residues. Germline assignment: CDR1 MNHEY and CDR2 SVGAGI.

This clone was detected only once. The genes are TRBV3-1 (or the pseudogene TRBV3-2) and TRBJ2-2; possibly TRBD1 for D (5 bases). V lost 4 bases, J lost 7 bases, and 19 bases lay in between. This CDR3 has 16 residues. Germline V gene data show CDR1 as LGHDT and CDR2 as YNNKEL (reference sequence). CDR3 loop: CASSRGSAGSIGELFF. CDR3 bases: TGTGCCAGCAGCCGTGGTTCGGCAGGGTCGATCGGGGAGCTGTTTTTT.

The CDR3 DNA sequence: TGTGCCAGTAGAGGGACATATCTCAGCAATCAGCCCCAGCATTTT. This sequence encodes CASRGTYLSNQPQHF. The V and J genes are TRBV19 and TRBJ1-5; D perhaps matches TRBD1 (6 bases). This CDR3 is built from 15 residues. V shed 6 bases and J shed 1 base, with 13 bases lying between them. CDR1 is LNHDA, CDR2 SQIVND, per germline (reference sequence).

In DNA form, the CDR3 reads TGTGCCAGCAGGTCGTCAAACTATGGCTACACCTTC. Translated, it gives CASRSSNYGYTF. The chain recombines TRBV19 with TRBJ1-2; D is undetermined. The CDR3 runs 12 residues. V lost 9 bases and J 2 bases, leaving 10 bases between the germline ends. Germline values: CDR1 LNHDA, CDR2 SQIVND (reference sequence).

The chain employs TRBV5-4 and TRBJ1-2; 7 bases are shared with TRBD1. The CDR3 runs to 14 residues. The junction had 2 bases not matched to a gene; V was cut back by 0 bases and J by 3 bases. Looked up from germline, CDR1 is SGHNT and CDR2 is YYREEE (reference sequence). The CDR3 coding sequence is TGTGCCAGCAGCTTGGTAGGACAGGACTATGGCTACACCTTC. Its protein is CASSLVGQDYGYTF.

The chain recombines TRBV7-9 with TRBJ2-1; the D gene is possibly TRBD2 (5 bases). V lost 1 base and J lost 0, with 7 bases in between. The CDR3 length is 15 residues. Germline V gene data show CDR1 as SEHNR and CDR2 as FQNEAQ (reference sequence). CDR3 nucleotide sequence: TGTGCCAGCAGCTTAGGGGAGAGCTCCTACAATGAGCAGTTCTTC. This translates into CASSLGESSYNEQFF.

The genes are TRBV5-5 and TRBJ2-7; D is possibly TRBD1 (5 bases). Trimming cost V 0 bases and J 2 bases, with 6 bases left between them. CDR1 and CDR2 from the germline V gene are SGHKS and YYEKEE (reference sequence). CDR3 length: 13 residues. DNA of the CDR3: TGTGCCAGCAGCTTGGAACAGGCCTACGAGCAGTACTTC. Encoded protein: CASSLEQAYEQYF. The whole variable domain, remainder taken from reference TRBV5-5 and TRBJ2-7, is DAGVTQSPTHLIKTRGQQVTLRCSPISGHKSVSWYQQVLGQGPQFIFQYYEKEERGRGNFPDRFSARQFPNYSSELNVNALLLGDSALYLCASSLEQAYEQYFGPGTRLTVT.

The chain links TRBV5-1 to TRBJ2-5; TRBD1 aligns across 7 bases. Germline V lookup: CDR1 SGHRS, CDR2 YFSETQ. The CDR3 length is 14 residues. V shed 4 bases, J shed 1 base, and the junction held 4 bases outside the gene matches. As DNA, the CDR3 is TGCGCCAGCAGCCAAGACAGGGCCCAAGAGACCCAGTACTTC. Translation gives CASSQDRAQETQYF.

The chain joins TRBV19 to TRBJ2-2; D gene uncertain. Germline V gene sequence: CDR1 LNHDA, CDR2 SQIVND (reference sequence). The CDR3 has 14 amino acids. The germline V and J ends were trimmed by 3 bases and 0 bases, with 5 bases remaining between them. This chain's CDR3 is CASSISTNTGELFF. CDR3 nucleotide sequence: TGTGCCAGTAGTATTTCTACGAACACCGGGGAGCTGTTTTTT.

J is TRBJ2-1 and V is TRBV10-2; 10 bases fit TRBD2. CDR1 and CDR2 (germline): WSHSY, SAAADI. The CDR3 covers 16 residues. The ends lost 4 bases at V and 3 bases at J; junction bases unmatched: 6. The chain's CDR3 is CASSGQIAGGYNEQFF. CDR3 nucleotides: TGCGCCAGCAGTGGTCAAATAGCGGGGGGCTACAATGAGCAGTTCTTC.

The V call is TRBV18, the J call TRBJ1-1; 11 bases align to TRBD1. The germline V gene has CDR1 KGHSH and CDR2 LQKENI. V shed 4 bases and J 4 bases; nucleotides not matched to a gene: 8. The CDR3 is 16 residues long. For the CDR3, the DNA is TGTGCCAGCTCACTCGGACAGGGGGCGGGAGGCACTGAAGCTTTCTTT. This translates into CASSLGQGAGGTEAFF.

V is TRBV27 and J is TRBJ2-1, with 14 nucleotides matching TRBD2. Per the germline V gene, CDR1 is MNHEY and CDR2 is SMNVEV (reference sequence). This CDR3 has 16 residues. V shed 7 bases and J 7 bases; nucleotides not matched to a gene: 9. The CDR3, as DNA: TGTGCCAGCATCTCGACTAGCGGGAGGGTGGGGAATGAGCAGTTCTTC. Amino acids: CASISTSGRVGNEQFF.

The rearrangement joins TRBV19 to TRBJ1-5; 9 bases match TRBD1. J was trimmed by 0 bases and V by 5 bases; bases with no gene match: 2. Germline values: CDR1 LNHDA, CDR2 SQIVND (reference sequence). This CDR3 region has 15 residues. The CDR3 region has the DNA TGTGCCAGTAGTGGGGACAGGGATAGCAATCAGCCCCAGCATTTT. Protein sequence: CASSGDRDSNQPQHF.

The genes are TRBV6-5 and TRBJ2-7, with D possibly TRBD2 on 6 matching bases. The CDR3 length is 14 residues. CDR1 and CDR2 (germline): MNHEY, SVGAGI. V lost 6 bases to trimming and J lost 1 base, with 13 bases between them. The CDR3, as DNA: TGTGCCAGCAGCCAAACGGGGGTTTCCTACGAGCAGTACTTC. Its protein product is CASSQTGVSYEQYF.

V and J are TRBV9 and TRBJ1-2; no clear D. V lost 7 bases and J 8 bases, leaving 12 bases between the germline ends. Germline V CDR1 and CDR2: SGDLS, YYNGEE. The CDR3 is made up of 11 amino acids. In nucleotides, the CDR3 is TGTGCCAGCGGCCCGCGGGAAGGCTACACCTTC. It encodes CASGPREGYTF. The variable domain in full, completed from reference TRBV9 and TRBJ1-2, reads DSGVTQTPKHLITATGQRVTLRCSPRSGDLSVYWYQQSLDQGLQFLIQYYNGEERAKGNILERFSAQQFPDLHSELNLSSLELGDSALYFCASGPREGYTFGSGTRLTVV.